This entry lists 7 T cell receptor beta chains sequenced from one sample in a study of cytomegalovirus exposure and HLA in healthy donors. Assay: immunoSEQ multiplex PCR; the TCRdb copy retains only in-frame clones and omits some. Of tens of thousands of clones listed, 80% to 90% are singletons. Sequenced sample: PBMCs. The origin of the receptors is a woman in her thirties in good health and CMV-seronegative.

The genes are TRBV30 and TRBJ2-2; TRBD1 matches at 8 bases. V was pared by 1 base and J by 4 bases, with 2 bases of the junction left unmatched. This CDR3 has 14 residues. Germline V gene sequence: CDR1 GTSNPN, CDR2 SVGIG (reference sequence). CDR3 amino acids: CAWSADRGTGELFF. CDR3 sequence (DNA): TGTGCCTGGAGTGCCGACAGGGGCACCGGGGAGCTGTTTTTT.

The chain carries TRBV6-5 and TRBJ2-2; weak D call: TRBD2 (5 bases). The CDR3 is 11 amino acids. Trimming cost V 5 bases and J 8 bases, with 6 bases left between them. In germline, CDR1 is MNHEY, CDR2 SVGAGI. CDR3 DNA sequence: TGTGCCAGCAGTCGGACTGGGGAGCTGTTTTTT. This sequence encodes CASSRTGELFF.

For the CDR3, the DNA is TGCGCCAGCAGCTTGGGACAGGGACGCCACGAGCAGTACTTC. It specifies CASSLGQGRHEQYF. The genes are TRBV5-1 and TRBJ2-7; 7 bases agree with TRBD1. After removal of 0 bases from V and 5 bases from J, the junction contained 5 bases not matched to a gene. Germline V gives CDR1 SGHRS, CDR2 YFSETQ. This CDR3 is built from 14 residues.

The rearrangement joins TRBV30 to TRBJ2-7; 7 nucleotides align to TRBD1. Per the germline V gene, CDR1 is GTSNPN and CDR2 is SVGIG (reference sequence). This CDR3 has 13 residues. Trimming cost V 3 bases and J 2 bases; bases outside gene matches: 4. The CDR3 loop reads CAWSPDRTYEQYF. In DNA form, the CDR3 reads TGTGCCTGGAGCCCGGACAGGACCTACGAGCAGTACTTC.

The CDR3 coding sequence is TGTGCCAGCAGTCCCGACAGGGGTGGTGAAGCTTTCTTT. Its protein product is CASSPDRGGEAFF. This chain links TRBV6-1 with TRBJ1-1; 8 nucleotides align to TRBD1. Germline assignment: CDR1 MNHNS and CDR2 SASEGT. This CDR3 region has 13 residues. Losses at the gene ends were 5 bases for V and 7 bases for J; bases not matched to a gene: 6.

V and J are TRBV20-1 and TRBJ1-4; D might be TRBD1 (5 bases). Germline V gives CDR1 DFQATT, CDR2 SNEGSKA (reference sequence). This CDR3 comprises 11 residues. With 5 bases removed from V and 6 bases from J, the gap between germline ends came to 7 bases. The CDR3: CSAQGYEKLFF. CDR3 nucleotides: TGCAGTGCTCAGGGTTATGAAAAACTGTTTTTT.

CDR3 sequence reads: CASRGSDGRRAYEQYF. CDR3 coding DNA: TGTGCCAGCAGGGGGTCCGACGGGAGACGGGCCTACGAGCAGTACTTC. The gene calls are TRBV27 and TRBJ2-7; the D gene is possibly TRBD2 (6 bases). V lost 6 bases, J lost 2 bases, and 20 bases lay in between. CDR1 MNHEY and CDR2 SMNVEV come from the germline V gene (reference sequence). The CDR3 has 16 residues.